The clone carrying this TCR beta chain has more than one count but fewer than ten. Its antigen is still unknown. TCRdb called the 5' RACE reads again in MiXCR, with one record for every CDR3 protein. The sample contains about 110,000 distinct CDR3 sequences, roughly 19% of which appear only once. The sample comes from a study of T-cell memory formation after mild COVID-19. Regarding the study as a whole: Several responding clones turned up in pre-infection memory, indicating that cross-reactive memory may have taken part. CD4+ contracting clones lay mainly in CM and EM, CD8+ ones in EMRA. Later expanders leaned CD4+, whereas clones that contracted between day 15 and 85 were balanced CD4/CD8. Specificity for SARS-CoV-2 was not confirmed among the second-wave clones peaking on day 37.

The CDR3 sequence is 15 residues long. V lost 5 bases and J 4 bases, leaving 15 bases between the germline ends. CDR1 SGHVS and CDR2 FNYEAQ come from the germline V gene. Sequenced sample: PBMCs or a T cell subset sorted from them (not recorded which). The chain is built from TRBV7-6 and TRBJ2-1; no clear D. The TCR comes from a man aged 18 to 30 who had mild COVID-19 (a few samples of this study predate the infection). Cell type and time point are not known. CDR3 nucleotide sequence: TGTGCCAGCAGCCCCGGGCAGGTGGGATACAATGAGCAGTTCTTC. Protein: CASSPGQVGYNEQFF.